This T cell receptor (beta chain) was captured in a study of T-cell memory formation after mild COVID-19. TCRdb used MiXCR to reprocess the 5' RACE reads, holding one entry per CDR3 protein. This sample has about 360,000 distinct CDR3 sequences, with over 10% found just once. This clonotype was counted only a few times. Material for sequencing was PBMCs or a T cell subset sorted from them (not recorded which). The receptor comes from a man in his late teens or twenties who had mild COVID-19 (a few samples of this study predate the infection). Cell type and time point are not known.

The CDR3 bases are TGTGCCAGCAGCTTAGTGGGGACTAGAGGCACAGATACGCAGTATTTT. Amino acid sequence: CASSLVGTRGTDTQYF. The rearrangement joins TRBV7-8 to TRBJ2-3; the match to TRBD2 covers 8 bases. Germline V gene sequence: CDR1 SGHVS, CDR2 FQNEAQ. The V gene end was trimmed by 1 base and the J gene end by 1 base; junction bases not matched to a gene: 4. This CDR3 spans 16 amino acids.